Listed below are T cell receptor beta chains from one sample, sequenced in a study of cytomegalovirus exposure and HLA in healthy donors. Sequencing used immunoSEQ multiplex PCR; TCRdb keeps in-frame clones, though not all of them. The sample includes 150,000 or so clones, 90% of them seen just once. The sample comprised PBMCs. Receptor source: a woman aged 30 to 39 in good health and CMV-seropositive. Both conserved end residues are part of each CDR3. Each record gives: V gene, J gene, D gene, CDR3 protein. A D gene is named only where the DNA matches it firmly.

v_gene: TRBV7-6
j_gene: TRBJ2-7
d_gene: TRBD1
CDR3aa: CASSRSTGDYEQYF

v_gene: TRBV4-1
j_gene: TRBJ1-4
d_gene: -
CDR3aa: CASSSPGGGEKLFF

v_gene: TRBV2
j_gene: TRBJ2-7
d_gene: TRBD1
CDR3aa: CASSTPPRGQYEQYF

v_gene: TRBV7-2
j_gene: TRBJ2-2
d_gene: -
CDR3aa: CASSLGVLARPGELFF

v_gene: TRBV18
j_gene: TRBJ1-4
d_gene: -
CDR3aa: CASSRQGDEKLFF

v_gene: TRBV7-2
j_gene: TRBJ2-3
d_gene: TRBD2
CDR3aa: CASSLAGLAGGRTDTQYF

v_gene: TRBV5-1
j_gene: TRBJ2-1
d_gene: TRBD2
CDR3aa: CASSLTSGTGNEQFF

v_gene: TRBV2
j_gene: TRBJ1-2
d_gene: -
CDR3aa: CASTSEAKDYGYTF

v_gene: TRBV5-1
j_gene: TRBJ2-5
d_gene: TRBD2
CDR3aa: CASSKGTSGEETQYF

v_gene: TRBV9
j_gene: TRBJ2-1
d_gene: TRBD2
CDR3aa: CASSPRGGTYNEQFF